The clone carrying this TCR beta chain appeared a few times. The data were obtained in a study of T-cell memory formation after mild COVID-19. The CDR3 spans 14 residues. V was trimmed by 6 bases and J by 2 bases, leaving 14 bases between them. CDR1 MNHNS and CDR2 SASEGT come from the germline V gene. A single record per CDR3 protein comes from TCRdb applying MiXCR to the 5' RACE reads. This sample yields tens of thousands of distinct CDR3 sequences, of which roughly an eighth are seen a single time; about 26% belongs to the top ten. This chain connects TRBV6-1 to TRBJ2-7; maybe TRBD1 (6 bases). The receptor was isolated from an adult woman who had mild COVID-19 (a few samples of this study predate the infection). Cell type and time point are not known. Sequenced input: PBMCs or a T cell subset sorted from them (not recorded which). CDR3 sequence: CASSPGQITYEQYF. Here the CDR3 DNA reads TGTGCCAGCAGCCCGGGACAAATAACCTACGAGCAGTACTTC.